The present TCR beta chain was sequenced within a study of blood T cell repertoires in COVID-19 (dated by TCRdb to 2020 to 2021). At the level of the whole study: Samples from collaborators originated in the United States, Italy and Spain and spanned both the acute and convalescent phases of COVID-19. The repertoires were released in a freely available public database meant as a resource for research on the immune response to SARS-CoV-2. A de-identified subject ID, COVID-19 status, age in years and sex were almost always included in the sample metadata. HLA class I and class II types, where available, came from metadata supplied by the sample provider rather than from assay-based typing. The samples were drawn from the first 160 participants of the ongoing ImmuneRACE study and from some 1,300 subjects provided by 6 global collaborators. Deeply sampled blood TCRbeta repertoires from subjects exposed to, actively infected with, or recovered from COVID-19 were included in the dataset. The prospective study material was composed of cDNA or gDNA derived from T cells, B-cell-depleted T cells, or PBMCs. The research as a whole found: Clinical and demographic metadata were provided uncurated, with the amount varying by source and participant.

In Seattle, one collaborating source enrolled patients while the infection was active and tracked those patients longitudinally over the course of disease. Collaborating institutions collected whole blood in K2EDTA tubes following their own protocols. For TCRbeta analysis, collaborators shipped samples as frozen whole blood, isolated PBMCs, or DNA extracted from either of those sample types. Comment on this clone: The target of this receptor is not known. The sample holds no much larger clone one base away, and base qualities are not on file.

TCRbeta CDR3 regions were amplified from genomic DNA by means of the immunoSEQ Assay, a bias-controlled multiplex PCR. In the source study's methods: Nucleated cell counts per sample were estimated from amplification of reference gene primers within the assay. To quantify the absolute abundance of each unique TCRbeta CDR3 rearrangement, sequence reads were collapsed and filtered. For each sample, productive Simpson clonality was calculated as the square root of Simpson's diversity index across productive rearrangements. This immuneACCESS table, as held by TCRdb, lists in-frame sequences with V and J called but not all clones. Of the missing ones, under half trace to an unresolved V gene in checked studies; the others have no known cause. That table supplies the V and J calls and clone size; D and trimming were determined from the DNA. This sample is represented by under 200,000 clones; 70% to 90% of them were singletons. The biggest ten clones account for 8.3% of the sample.

This sequence was found in a woman aged 60-75 years with COVID-19, enrolled during active disease. Specimen: peripheral blood.

The CDR3 in this case is CASSLVGVSGNTIYF. The nucleotide sequence reads TGCGCCAGCAGCTTGGTAGGAGTCTCTGGAAACACCATATATTTT. In this chain, TRBV5-1 is recombined with TRBJ1-3; the D gene is not confidently resolved. The germline V gene encodes CDR1 SGHRS and CDR2 YFSETQ. The trim is 0 bases for V and 0 bases for J, with a gap of 7 bases between the germline ends. The CDR3 measures 15 amino acids from cysteine to phenylalanine. Only the CDR3 region is kept as DNA, spanning 45 bases read in frame from base 1.